Below are 27 T cell receptor beta chains sequenced from a single sample in a study of molecular identifiers for immune sequencing clone quantification (dated by TCRdb to the late 2010s). Library generation was performed with PCR. This sample was sequenced with an Illumina HiSeq 4000. TCRdb reprocessed the public reads (quality trimming at Q25 with fastp, clone calling with MiXCR) and kept in-frame beta chains. Records with the same CDR3 protein are collapsed into one entry carrying the most frequent genes and DNA. The sample includes some 11,000 distinct CDR3 sequences, with less than 20% observed a single time. The ten largest account for about 1.6% of the sample. Input material: naive CD8+ T cells from blood, with Jurkat cell RNA spiked in. The cell subset or site label, read with the paper, signifies: FACS-sorted CD8+CD4-CCR7+CD45RA+ naive T cells. Receptors were obtained from a human donor in good health. Some libraries in this study had Jurkat cell RNA spiked in.

In its sample, this clonotype is medium-sized (0.01 to 0.1%). V usage is TRBV20-1 and J usage is TRBJ1-4; perhaps TRBD1 as D (6 bases). Germline V gene data show CDR1 as DFQATT and CDR2 as SNEGSKA (reference sequence). The CDR3 is 15 residues long. Trimming left V 1 base short and J 2 bases short, with 11 bases between. In DNA form, the CDR3 reads TGCAGTGCTAGAGGCCGGGGACACACTAATGAAAAACTGTTTTTT. It translates to CSARGRGHTNEKLFF.

Details on this clonotype: A much larger clone differs by one base, so this may be a read error. The J gene is TRBJ2-3, the V gene TRBV7-2; a weak D match, TRBD2 (6 bases). The length of the CDR3 is 16 residues. Germline CDR1 reads SGHTA; CDR2 reads FQGNSA. V was pared by 4 bases and J by 8 bases, with 22 bases between. Here the CDR3 reads CASSSRRVTIAGTQYF. The CDR3 coding sequence is TGTGCCAGCAGCTCTAGGAGGGTGACGATTGCAGGTACGCAGTATTTT.

This clonotype was seen only a few times. The chain links TRBV7-8 to TRBJ2-7; no clear D gene. CDR1 and CDR2 (germline): SGHVS, FQNEAQ. V lost 10 bases, J lost 5 bases, and 18 bases lay in between. The CDR3 length is 13 residues. As DNA, the CDR3 is TGTGCCACCATGACACGTCTCCTCGACGAGCAGTACTTC. This translates into CATMTRLLDEQYF.

In its sample, this clonotype is medium-sized. This chain uses TRBV7-9 with TRBJ1-1; no definite D call. The V and J ends lost 5 bases and 1 base respectively, with 8 bases between them. The CDR3 totals 13 residues. Germline CDR1 reads SEHNR; CDR2 reads FQNEAQ (reference sequence). The CDR3 here is CASSPQTNTEAFF. The DNA for the CDR3 is TGTGCCAGCAGCCCACAGACGAACACTGAAGCTTTCTTT. Using reference TRBV7-9 and TRBJ1-1 for the parts outside the CDR3, the full variable domain is DTGVSQNPRHKITKRGQNVTFRCDPISEHNRLYWYRQTLGQGPEFLTYFQNEAQLEKSRLLSDRFSAERPKGSFSTLEIQRTEQGDSAMYLCASSPQTNTEAFFGQGTRLTVV.

In this sample, this clonotype is medium-sized. The V gene is TRBV6-4, the J gene TRBJ2-3, with a weak D call TRBD2 (6 bases). V was clipped by 0 bases and J by 3 bases, with 22 bases between them. Looked up from germline, CDR1 is MRHNA and CDR2 is SNTAGT. The CDR3 totals 19 residues. The DNA of the CDR3 is TGTGCCAGCAGTGACTCACCGGTCATAGCGGCCTATGAAACAGATACGCAGTATTTT. It encodes CASSDSPVIAAYETDTQYF.

In its sample, this clonotype is medium-sized. CDR3 protein: CASSQGRLSYLNGYTF. The CDR3 coding sequence is TGCGCCAGCAGCCAAGGTCGTCTGAGTTATTTGAATGGCTACACCTTC. This chain uses TRBV4-1 with TRBJ1-2, with D hard to call. CDR1 is MGHRA, CDR2 YSYEKL, per germline. The CDR3 runs to 16 residues. Trimming removed 1 base at V and 6 bases at J, with 18 bases between.

This clonotype was observed a few times. One base away lies a much larger clone, so this may be a sequencing read error. The chain uses TRBV5-1 and TRBJ1-1; D not certain. This CDR3 is 16 amino acids long. Germline V lookup: CDR1 SGHRS, CDR2 YFSETQ. DNA of the CDR3: TGCGCCAGCAGCTTGGCCCTATGGGCGGCGAACACTGAAGTTTTCTTT. Protein product: CASSLALWAANTEVFF.

This clonotype occurred a few times. The chain's CDR3 is CASSIETGLYGYTF. As DNA, the CDR3 is TGTGCCAGTAGTATCGAGACAGGATTATATGGCTACACCTTC. This chain uses TRBV19 with TRBJ1-2, with a tentative D call TRBD1 (6 bases). The CDR3 runs to 14 residues. Trimming pared 3 bases from V and 5 bases from J, leaving 13 bases between. Germline CDR1 reads LNHDA; CDR2 reads SQIVND (reference sequence).

As concerns this clonotype: It may be a read error: a sequence one base away is much more abundant. V and J are TRBV6-5 and TRBJ1-2; D ambiguous. CDR3 length: 12 amino acids. The V gene's germline CDR1 is MNHEY and CDR2 SVGAGI. The ends were cut back, 6 bases at V and 6 bases at J, with 11 bases in the middle. In DNA form, the CDR3 reads TGTGCCAGCAGGGAACCGAACAATGGCTACACCTTC. Encoded protein: CASREPNNGYTF.

This clonotype counts as medium-sized. This chain connects TRBV7-6 to TRBJ2-5; a possible D gene is TRBD1 (5 bases). V lost 5 bases, J lost 5 bases, and 15 bases lay in between. CDR3 length: 14 residues. The germline CDR1 and CDR2 sequences are SGHVS and FNYEAQ. DNA for the CDR3: TGTGCCAGCAGCCCGAGCTTGGGGCCGGAGACCCAGTACTTC. Amino acids: CASSPSLGPETQYF. Complete variable domain (other parts from reference TRBV7-6 and TRBJ2-5): GAGVSQSPRYKVTKRGQDVALRCDPISGHVSLYWYRQALGQGPEFLTYFNYEAQQDKSGLPNDRFSAERPEGSISTLTIQRTEQRDSAMYRCASSPSLGPETQYFGPGTRLLVL.

This clonotype showed up just a few times. V usage is TRBV7-9 and J usage is TRBJ2-5; tentatively, D is TRBD2 (6 bases). The CDR3 consists of 13 residues. Germline lookup yields CDR1 SEHNR and CDR2 FQNEAQ (reference sequence). V lost 4 bases, J lost 3 bases, and 9 bases lay in between. The chain's CDR3 is CASSWTTEETQYF. The CDR3 DNA reads TGTGCCAGCAGCTGGACTACCGAAGAGACCCAGTACTTC. Supplemented by reference TRBV7-9 and TRBJ2-5, the full variable domain reads DTGVSQNPRHKITKRGQNVTFRCDPISEHNRLYWYRQTLGQGPEFLTYFQNEAQLEKSRLLSDRFSAERPKGSFSTLEIQRTEQGDSAMYLCASSWTTEETQYFGPGTRLLVL.

This clonotype was observed at least ten times. The rearrangement links TRBV7-2 to TRBJ2-2; D may be TRBD2 (6 bases). The germline CDR1 and CDR2 sequences are SGHTA and FQGNSA. Between the trimmed V and J ends, which lost 4 bases and 3 bases, there was a span of 6 bases. The CDR3 contains 13 residues. CDR3 in amino acids: CASSWDYTGELFF. CDR3 coding DNA: TGTGCCAGCAGCTGGGACTACACCGGGGAGCTGTTTTTT.

Comments on this clonotype: One base away lies a much larger clone, so this may be a sequencing read error. This chain links TRBV7-6 with TRBJ2-1; D unresolved. The V gene's germline CDR1 is SGHVS and CDR2 FNYEAQ. This CDR3 is 13 amino acids long. V was trimmed by 5 bases and J by 9 bases, leaving 14 bases between them. CDR3: CASSKYLSGEQFF. CDR3 nucleotides: TGTGCCAGCAGCAAGTACCTATCCGGTGAGCAGTTCTTC.

This clonotype was detected ten times or more. The chain has TRBV7-9 and TRBJ2-6; no firm D call. Germline CDR1 is SEHNR and CDR2 is FQNEAQ (reference sequence). Between the trimmed V and J ends, which lost 0 bases and 2 bases, there was a span of 8 bases. This CDR3 is built from 16 residues. The DNA of the CDR3 is TGTGCCAGCAGCTTAGCGGTAGGGACTGGGGCCAACGTCCTGACTTTC. Translated, it gives CASSLAVGTGANVLTF.

This clonotype was recorded at least ten times. The chain recombines TRBV13 with TRBJ1-5, with D perhaps TRBD1 (5 bases). Between the trimmed V and J ends, which lost 7 bases and 2 bases, there was a span of 12 bases. CDR1 and CDR2 (germline): PRHDT, FYEKMQ (reference sequence). The CDR3 sequence is 14 residues long. The CDR3 DNA follows: TGTGCCAGCACAATTCGGGGGGGCAATCAGCCCCAGCATTTT. It specifies CASTIRGGNQPQHF.

Worth noting for this clonotype: A much larger clone lies a single base off, so this may be a read error. The chain joins TRBV7-6 to TRBJ2-7; D might be TRBD1 (6 bases). Germline values: CDR1 SGHVS, CDR2 FNYEAQ. The CDR3 loop spans 13 amino acids. The CDR3 is CARSPTGSYEQYF. DNA for the CDR3: TGTGCCCGCAGCCCGACAGGAAGCTACGAGCAGTACTTC.

V usage is TRBV3-1 and J usage is TRBJ2-7; 9 positions agree with TRBD2. The CDR3 is 14 residues long. V dropped 4 bases and J dropped 6; count of bases not matched to a gene: 7. CDR1 is LGHDT, CDR2 YNNKEL, per germline (reference sequence). CDR3 sequence (DNA): TGTGCCAGCAGCCCTACTAGCGGGTGGGGCGAGCAGTACTTC. This codes for CASSPTSGWGEQYF.

In its sample, this clonotype was seen many times. V gene TRBV24-1 combines with J gene TRBJ2-1; weak D call: TRBD1 (5 bases). The CDR3 has 12 amino acids. Trimming took off 5 bases at V and 5 bases at J, with 6 bases between the two ends. In germline, CDR1 is KGHDR, CDR2 SFDVKD. The CDR3 coding sequence is TGTGCCACCAGTGTAGGGGACAATGAGCAGTTCTTC. This encodes CATSVGDNEQFF.

This sequence joins TRBV6-5 and TRBJ2-2; no firm D call. The CDR3 spans 16 residues. The ends were cut back, 3 bases at V and 5 bases at J, with 16 bases in the middle. The germline CDR1 and CDR2 sequences are MNHEY and SVGAGI. CDR3 sequence reads: CASSYSGRLVTGELFF. The CDR3, as DNA: TGTGCCAGCAGTTATTCAGGCAGGTTGGTTACCGGGGAGCTGTTTTTT.

This clonotype showed up just a few times. This may be a read error, as it is one base from a much larger clone. The J gene is TRBJ1-4, the V gene TRBV6-1, with D maybe TRBD1 (6 bases). CDR1 and CDR2 (germline): MNHNS, SASEGT. CDR3 length: 18 amino acids. CDR3 protein: CASRTNTGIFVTNEKLLF. CDR3 in DNA: TGTGCCAGCAGAACCAACACAGGGATTTTCGTGACTAATGAAAAACTGCTTTTT.

This clonotype was seen many times. The chain couples TRBV12-5 to TRBJ2-3; TRBD1 might be the D (5 bases). The CDR3 consists of 15 residues. V gave up 3 bases and J gave up 0 bases, with 10 bases separating them. Germline V gene sequence: CDR1 LGHNT, CDR2 FRNRAP. The CDR3 DNA reads TGTGCTAGTGGTTTAGGGGTATTCAGCACAGATACGCAGTATTTT. Amino acids: CASGLGVFSTDTQYF.

By sample share, this clonotype is medium-sized. The gene calls are TRBV4-1 and TRBJ2-7; 7 positions match TRBD2. Unmatched junction bases numbered 10, after V lost 1 base and J lost 4 bases. The CDR3 sequence is 16 residues long. Germline-derived CDR1 and CDR2 are MGHRA and YSYEKL. The CDR3, as DNA: TGCGCCAGCAGCCAAGGCGGATCCGGGGGAGGGTACGAGCAGTACTTC. Translation gives CASSQGGSGGGYEQYF.

A note on this clonotype: A much larger clone lies one base from this, so it may be a read error. The gene calls are TRBV6-4 and TRBJ1-5; the D is unclear. The V end was cut by 3 bases, the J end by 4 bases, with 7 bases between. Germline V CDR1 and CDR2: MRHNA, SNTAGT. This CDR3 has 13 residues. CDR3 protein: CASSEEENQPQHF. The CDR3 nucleotides read TGTGCCAGCAGTGAAGAGGAAAATCAGCCCCAGCATTTT.

The sample holds many counts of this clonotype. The V call is TRBV11-2, the J call TRBJ2-7, with 7 nucleotides matching TRBD2. The CDR3 has 16 amino acids. V was pared by 3 bases and J by 0 bases, with 8 bases of the junction left unmatched. Germline V lookup: CDR1 SGHAT, CDR2 FQNNGV. CDR3 protein: CASSFVGGGSSYEQYF. The CDR3 DNA is TGTGCCAGCAGCTTCGTTGGGGGAGGGTCCTCCTACGAGCAGTACTTC.

By proportion, this clonotype is medium-sized. This chain's CDR3 is CASRLQGATEAFF. CDR3 nucleotides: TGTGCCAGCAGATTACAGGGAGCGACTGAAGCTTTCTTT. The V call is TRBV27, the J call TRBJ1-1; weak D call: TRBD1 (6 bases). Deletions cut 6 bases from V and 5 bases from J, with 13 bases between. The germline V gene has CDR1 MNHEY and CDR2 SMNVEV (reference sequence). The CDR3 loop spans 13 amino acids.

This clonotype showed up many times. The V call is TRBV2, the J call TRBJ2-1, with D possibly matching TRBD2 (5 bases). Germline lookup yields CDR1 SNHLY and CDR2 FYNNEI. Trimming cost V 6 bases and J 0 bases, with 12 bases left between them. The CDR3 has 15 residues. The CDR3 here is CASRGLAHSYNEQFF. The CDR3 bases are TGTGCCAGCAGGGGTCTAGCACACTCCTACAATGAGCAGTTCTTC.

This chain connects TRBV28 to TRBJ1-5; TRBD1 matches at 9 bases. The CDR3 spans 12 residues. Germline V lookup: CDR1 MDHEN, CDR2 SYDVKM. In DNA form, the CDR3 reads TGTGCAACCGGGACAGGGAATCAGCCCCAGCATTTT. Translating it yields CATGTGNQPQHF.